The 14 T cell receptor beta chains listed next were all sequenced from one sample in a study of regulatory T cells in long-lasting Graves disease. With iRepertoire HTBI primers and Arm-PCR of CDR3 regions, TCR beta libraries were built. TCRdb analysed the multiplex PCR reads with MiXCR anew, one entry per CDR3 protein. The sample lists about 430,000 distinct CDR3 sequences, 21% occurring once. Time point described: persistent/refractory GD, antithyroid drugs over 5 years with positive TRAb. Construction of the TCR library relied on RNA isolated from PBMCs. Sequenced here: peripheral blood mononuclear cells (PBMCs), sampled when the disease was refractory, from a patient treated with antithyroid drugs. These receptor sequences come from a female donor with Graves disease.

This clonotype appeared a single time. This chain joins TRBV20-1 and TRBJ2-1, with unresolved D. Trimming took off 3 bases at V and 4 bases at J, with 7 bases between the two ends. Germline V gene lookup returns CDR1 DFQATT and CDR2 SNEGSKA (reference sequence). CDR3 size: 12 residues. CDR3 sequence (DNA): TGCAGTGCTAGTCCCCAGTACAATGAGCAGTTCTTC. Protein: CSASPQYNEQFF.

The V gene is TRBV28, the J gene TRBJ2-3; D may be TRBD2 (5 bases). Trimming removed 11 bases at V and 3 bases at J, with 12 bases between. CDR3 length equals 12 residues. Germline loops: CDR1 MDHEN, CDR2 SYDVKM. The CDR3 region is CAEGRSTDTQYF. The CDR3 coding sequence is TGTGCCGAGGGTAGGAGTACAGATACGCAGTATTTT. Full variable domain (remainder filled in from reference TRBV28 and TRBJ2-3): DVKVTQSSRYLVKRTGEKVFLECVQDMDHENMFWYRQDPGLGLRLIYFSYDVKMKEKGDIPEGYSVSREKKERFSLILESASTNQTSMYLCAEGRSTDTQYFGPGTRLTVL.

V gene TRBV9 combines with J gene TRBJ2-7, with 8 positions matching TRBD1. V shed 3 bases, J shed 3 bases, and the junction held 8 bases outside the gene matches. This CDR3 spans 15 amino acids. Germline lookup yields CDR1 SGDLS and CDR2 YYNGEE. CDR3 in DNA: TGTGCCAGCAGCGGACAGCCGGGACAGGACTACGAGCAGTACTTC. It codes for CASSGQPGQDYEQYF.

The chain recombines TRBV20-1 with TRBJ2-7; weak D call: TRBD2 (8 bases). This CDR3 spans 22 amino acids. V dropped 0 bases and J dropped 6 bases, with 39 bases sitting between them. CDR1 DFQATT and CDR2 SNEGSKA come from the germline V gene (reference sequence). The CDR3 coding sequence is TGCAGTGCTAGAGATACGGGACAGAACTGGACTAGCTATTATCGCTGGGCCGCCGAGCAGTACTTC. Translation: CSARDTGQNWTSYYRWAAEQYF.

The chain combines TRBV5-1 with TRBJ2-7; maybe TRBD1 (6 bases). The V end lost 2 bases, the J end lost 3 bases, and 18 bases lay between the germline ends. Germline V gene data show CDR1 as SGHRS and CDR2 as YFSETQ. The CDR3 has 16 residues. This CDR3 is CASSFKADSSIYEQYF. As DNA, the CDR3 is TGCGCCAGCAGCTTTAAAGCGGACAGCTCAATCTACGAGCAGTACTTC.

In its sample, this clonotype was seen many times. The rearrangement links TRBV28 to TRBJ2-5; D is ambiguous. Germline V gives CDR1 MDHEN, CDR2 SYDVKM. The CDR3 is 12 residues long. V lost 2 bases, J lost 7 bases, and 8 bases lay in between. CDR3 loop: CASSLRFGTQYF. As DNA, the CDR3 is TGTGCCAGCAGTTTAAGGTTCGGGACCCAGTACTTC.

This clonotype was counted ten times or more. The chain carries TRBV27 and TRBJ1-4; 10 bases are shared with TRBD1. V gave up 3 bases and J gave up 4 bases; unmatched junction bases: 2. The CDR3 sequence is 15 residues long. Germline CDR1 is MNHEY and CDR2 is SMNVEV (reference sequence). The CDR3 nucleotides are TGTGCCAGCAGTTTGGGACAGGGGTTTAATGAAAAACTGTTTTTT. Protein sequence: CASSLGQGFNEKLFF.

The CDR3 here is CASSFDWGGTGELFF. DNA for the CDR3: TGTGCCAGCAGTTTTGACTGGGGGGGCACCGGGGAGCTGTTTTTT. The gene calls are TRBV27 and TRBJ2-2; 7 nucleotides align to TRBD2. The CDR3 loop spans 15 amino acids. CDR1 and CDR2 (germline): MNHEY, SMNVEV (reference sequence). With 3 bases clipped from V and 4 bases from J, the junction kept 5 bases outside the gene matches.

This chain uses TRBV12-3 or TRBV12-4 with TRBJ2-1; weak D call: TRBD2 (6 bases). The CDR3 is 15 amino acids. Trimming cost V 7 bases and J 2 bases, with 15 bases left between them. This chain's CDR3 is CASTERELAYNEQFF. The CDR3 region has the DNA TGTGCCAGCACCGAACGGGAGCTAGCCTACAATGAGCAGTTCTTC.

The rearrangement links TRBV2 to TRBJ2-3; D might be TRBD2 (6 bases). Deletions cut 9 bases from V and 2 bases from J, with 12 bases between. CDR1 is SNHLY and CDR2 is FYNNEI in the germline V gene. The CDR3 has 13 residues. CDR3 sequence (DNA): TGTGCCAGTCTTCGGGACTCCACAGATACGCAGTATTTT. This codes for CASLRDSTDTQYF.

The V and J genes are TRBV2 and TRBJ2-5; the D gene is possibly TRBD2 (6 bases). CDR1 is SNHLY, CDR2 FYNNEI, per germline. The CDR3 sequence is 15 residues long. Trimming removed 8 bases from V and 3 bases from J, with 19 bases in between. CDR3 in amino acids: CASAWDRGGEETQYF. For the CDR3, the DNA is TGTGCCAGCGCCTGGGACCGAGGAGGGGAAGAGACCCAGTACTTC.

This clonotype was observed at least ten times. V gene TRBV29-1 combines with J gene TRBJ2-7; the D gene is possibly TRBD1 (6 bases). Germline V CDR1 and CDR2: SQVTM, ANQGSEA. This CDR3 spans 13 amino acids. V dropped 1 base and J dropped 3 bases, with 10 bases sitting between them. The CDR3 bases are TGCAGCGTTGAAGGTGGCAGGGGCTACGAGCAGTACTTC. Translation: CSVEGGRGYEQYF.

Ten or more counts support this clonotype. The chain joins TRBV10-3 to TRBJ2-7; D gene ambiguous. Germline CDR1 ENHRY, CDR2 SYGVKD. The CDR3 is 12 residues long. The V and J ends lost 4 bases and 1 base respectively, with 5 bases between them. The CDR3 sequence is CAISGSSYEQYF. The CDR3 region has the DNA TGTGCCATCAGTGGCAGTTCCTACGAGCAGTACTTC.

This clonotype was counted ten times or more. This rearrangement joins TRBV28 to TRBJ2-7; TRBD1 aligns across 10 bases. This CDR3 contains 15 residues. Trimming cost V 5 bases and J 4 bases; bases outside gene matches: 8. Germline-derived CDR1 and CDR2 are MDHEN and SYDVKM. CDR3: CASSDRQGALYEQYF. In DNA form, the CDR3 reads TGTGCCAGCAGTGACCGACAGGGGGCATTATACGAGCAGTACTTC. The full variable domain, with the rest looked up from reference TRBV28 and TRBJ2-7, is DVKVTQSSRYLVKRTGEKVFLECVQDMDHENMFWYRQDPGLGLRLIYFSYDVKMKEKGDIPEGYSVSREKKERFSLILESASTNQTSMYLCASSDRQGALYEQYFGPGTRLTVT.